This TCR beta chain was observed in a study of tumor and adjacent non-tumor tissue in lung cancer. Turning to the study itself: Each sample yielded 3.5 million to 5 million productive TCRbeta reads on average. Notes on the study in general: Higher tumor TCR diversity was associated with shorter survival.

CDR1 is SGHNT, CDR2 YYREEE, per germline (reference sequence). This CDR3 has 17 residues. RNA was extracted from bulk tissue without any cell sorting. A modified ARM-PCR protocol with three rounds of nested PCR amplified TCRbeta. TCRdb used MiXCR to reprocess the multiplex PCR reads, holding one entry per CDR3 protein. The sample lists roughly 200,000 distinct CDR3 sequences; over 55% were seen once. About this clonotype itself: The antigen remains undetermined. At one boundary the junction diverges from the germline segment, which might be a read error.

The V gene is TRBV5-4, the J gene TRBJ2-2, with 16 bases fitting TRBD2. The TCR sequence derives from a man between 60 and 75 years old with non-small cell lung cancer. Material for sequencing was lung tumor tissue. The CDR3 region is CASRPGLAGGNSGEPFF. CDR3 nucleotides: TGTGCCAGCAGACCGGGACTAGCGGGGGGGAACTCCGGGGAGCCGTTTTTT.